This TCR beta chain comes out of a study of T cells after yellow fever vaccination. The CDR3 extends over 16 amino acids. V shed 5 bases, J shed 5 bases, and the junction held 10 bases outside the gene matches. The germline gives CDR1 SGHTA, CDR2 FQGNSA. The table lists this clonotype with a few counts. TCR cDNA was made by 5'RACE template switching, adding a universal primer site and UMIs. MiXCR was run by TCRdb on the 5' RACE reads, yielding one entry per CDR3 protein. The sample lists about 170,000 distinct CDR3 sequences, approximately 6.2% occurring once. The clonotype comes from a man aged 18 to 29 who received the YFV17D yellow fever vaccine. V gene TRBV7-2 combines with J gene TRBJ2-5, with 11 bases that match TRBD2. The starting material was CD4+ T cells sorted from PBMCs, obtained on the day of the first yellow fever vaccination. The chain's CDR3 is CASSPGVAGGPETQYF. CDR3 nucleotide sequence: TGTGCCAGCAGCCCAGGGGTAGCGGGGGGGCCGGAGACCCAGTACTTC.